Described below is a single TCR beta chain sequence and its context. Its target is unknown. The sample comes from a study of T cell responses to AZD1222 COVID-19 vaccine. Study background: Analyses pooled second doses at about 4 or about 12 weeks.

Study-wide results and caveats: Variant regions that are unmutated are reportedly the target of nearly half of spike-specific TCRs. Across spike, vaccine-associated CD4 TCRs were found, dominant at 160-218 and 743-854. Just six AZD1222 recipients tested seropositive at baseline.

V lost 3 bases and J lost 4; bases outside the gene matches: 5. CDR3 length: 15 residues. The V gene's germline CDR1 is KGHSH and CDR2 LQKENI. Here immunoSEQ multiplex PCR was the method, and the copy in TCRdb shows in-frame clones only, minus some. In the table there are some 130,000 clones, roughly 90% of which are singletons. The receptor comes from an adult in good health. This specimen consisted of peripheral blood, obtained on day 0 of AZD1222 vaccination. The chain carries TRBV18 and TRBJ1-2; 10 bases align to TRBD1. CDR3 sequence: CASSPGQGLGYGYTF. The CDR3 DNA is TGTGCCAGCTCACCGGGACAGGGGCTCGGCTATGGCTACACCTTC. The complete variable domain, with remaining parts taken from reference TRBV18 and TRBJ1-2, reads NAGVMQNPRHLVRRRGQEARLRCSPMKGHSHVYWYRQLPEEGLKFMVYLQKENIIDESGMPKERFSAEFPKEGPSILRIQQVVRGDSAAYFCASSPGQGLGYGYTFGSGTRLTVV.